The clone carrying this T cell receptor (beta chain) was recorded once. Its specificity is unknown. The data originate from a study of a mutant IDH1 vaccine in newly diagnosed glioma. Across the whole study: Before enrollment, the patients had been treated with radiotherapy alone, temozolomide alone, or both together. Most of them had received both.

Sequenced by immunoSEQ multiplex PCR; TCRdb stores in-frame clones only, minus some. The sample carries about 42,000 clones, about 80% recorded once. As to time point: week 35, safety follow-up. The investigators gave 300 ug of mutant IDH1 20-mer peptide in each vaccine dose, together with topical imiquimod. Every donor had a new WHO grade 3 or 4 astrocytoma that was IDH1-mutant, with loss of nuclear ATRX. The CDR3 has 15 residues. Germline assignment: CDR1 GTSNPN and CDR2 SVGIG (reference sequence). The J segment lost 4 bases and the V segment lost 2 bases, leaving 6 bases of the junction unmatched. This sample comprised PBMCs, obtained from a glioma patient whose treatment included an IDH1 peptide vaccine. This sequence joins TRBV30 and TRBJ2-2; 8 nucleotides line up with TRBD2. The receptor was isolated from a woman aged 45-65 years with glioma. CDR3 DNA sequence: TGTGCCTGGAGTTCGGCTAGCGGGTTCACCGGGGAGCTGTTTTTT. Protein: CAWSSASGFTGELFF.